This T cell receptor (beta chain) was observed in a study of identical twins. This clonotype was detected only a few times. Its antigen is currently unknown. This CDR3 is 16 amino acids long. The germline gives CDR1 LGHDT, CDR2 YNNKEL (reference sequence). V shed 5 bases, J shed 5 bases, and the junction held 12 bases outside the gene matches. Study-level findings and limits: Invariant MAIT and iNKT cells could partly confound zero-insertion analyses. Cross-sectional statistics, not tracking of the same donors, supported the conclusions.

Through template switching, a universal primer site was introduced, and the cDNA contained unique molecular identifiers. TCRdb re-derived calls from the 5' RACE reads in MiXCR, one entry per CDR3 protein. The sample includes hundreds of thousands of distinct CDR3 sequences, around 5.7% of them seen just once. The sample was naive T cells sorted from blood. The rearrangement links TRBV3-1 to TRBJ2-5; TRBD1 matches at 9 bases. The TCR comes from a man between 18 and 29 years old in good health. The CDR3 nucleotides are TGTGCCAGCAGCGGGGACAGGGAACGTGAAGGGGAGACCCAGTACTTC. Its protein product is CASSGDREREGETQYF.